Here is one TCR beta chain with its context. The sample belongs to a study of glioma-infiltrating T cells after dendritic cell vaccination. Sequencing was performed with immunoSEQ multiplex PCR; in TCRdb, only in-frame clones are kept and a portion is missing. The table lists roughly 100,000 clones, around 90% of them singletons. Time point given: after dendritic cell vaccination, including at tumor progression/relapse. The CDR3 consists of 15 residues. Germline CDR1 is SNHLY and CDR2 is FYNNEI. V lost 6 bases and J lost 3, with 14 bases in between. V gene TRBV2 combines with J gene TRBJ1-4; D gene unclear. Sample: blood, taken after dendritic cell vaccination. The TCR was taken from a human donor with glioblastoma. CDR3 sequence: CASSAEAQPNEKLFF. As DNA, the CDR3 is TGTGCCAGCAGCGCGGAGGCTCAACCTAATGAAAAACTGTTTTTT.